This record looks at one T cell receptor beta chain sequence and its context. Its target antigen remains unknown. No quality values exist for individual bases; no much larger clone is one base distant. These data belong to a study of T cell responses to AZD1222 COVID-19 vaccine (dated by TCRdb to the early 2020s). About the investigation overall: AZD1222 recipients given second doses at about 4 weeks or at about 12 weeks were pooled, since spike-specific TCR depth and breadth were not found to differ between the two schedules. TCR sequencing was performed for 230 to 250 trial participants, of whom about 200 were given two doses of AZD1222 and approximately 25 were given two doses of MenACWY control vaccine. Trial participants were enrolled by age into 18-55, 56-69 and 70-plus year subgroups, with approximately 160, 26 and 62 TCR-sequenced participants respectively. General conclusions and limits of the study: Epitopes outside the regions mutated in the B.1.351 and B.1.1.7 variants were reportedly recognized by nearly half of the unique spike-specific TCRs. Because no day 14 peak-response samples were available, repertoires were characterized only after the peak T cell response. Vaccine-associated CD4 TCRs spanned the whole spike protein, with dominant responses in regions 160-218 and 743-854. In the small 56-69-year group, the increase in depth fell short of significance, most likely because of low power. Only five to seven AZD1222 recipients were SARS-CoV-2 seropositive at baseline, limiting conclusions about previously exposed vaccinees. Most participants were white British and females outnumbered males, and the authors suggested that clonal diversity may have been underestimated. After two AZD1222 doses, both the breadth and the depth of spike-specific TCRs were significantly higher than at day 0 and than in MenACWY recipients.

The sample's time point label, decoded: baseline before first vaccination. Vaccinee samples were obtained from the UK trials COV001 and COV002, which included a single-blind randomized controlled phase 2/3 trial of AZD1222 (ChAdOx1 nCoV-19) in healthy adults. For TCRbeta chain sequencing, PBMC samples from trial participants were taken at day 0 and at day 28 after the second dose. The CDR3 regions of human TCRbeta chains were analyzed by immunosequencing. Regarding the original processing steps: TCRs in the repertoires were compared against a reference library of SARS-CoV-2-specific TCRs that had been generated with the MIRA antigen-specificity platform. Breadth meant the fraction of unique TCRs that were SARS-CoV-2-associated, whereas depth meant the fraction of total T cells that were SARS-CoV-2-associated. Using the MIRA data, each spike-specific TCR was mapped to the spike region that the TCR reacts to and placed in a CD4 or CD8 class. Log10-transformed breadth and depth values were compared by one-way ANOVA with Sidak's multiple comparisons tests. Drawn from immuneACCESS, this table holds only the in-frame rearrangements with V and J called that TCRdb kept. Clones are partly lost; checked studies trace under half to an unresolved V gene and leave the rest unexplained. V, J and clone size derive from that table, while D and trimming were established from the DNA sequence. This sample comprises 100,000 to 120,000 clones, roughly nine tenths of them detected only once. The top ten clones comprise 1.6% of the sample.

The CDR3 has 13 amino acids, counting the end cysteine and phenylalanine. Just CDR3 DNA is preserved here, 39 bases in frame from base 1. The V and J ends are trimmed by 5 bases and 2 bases, leaving 8 bases between them. The germline V gene (reference sequence) provides CDR1 SGHKS and CDR2 YYEKEE. This TCR was recovered from an adult in good health. The receptor chain draws on TRBV5-5 and TRBJ2-1; the D gene remains uncertain. The source material was peripheral blood, sampled on day 0 of AZD1222 vaccination. The sequenced DNA: TGTGCCAGCAGGACATACACCTACAATGAGCAGTTCTTC. Its translation reads: CASRTYTYNEQFF.